This T cell receptor (beta chain) appears in the sequencing data of a study of shared clonotypes between healthy human individuals. TCRdb keeps only in-frame clones here, not all; method: immunoSEQ multiplex PCR. The sample lists about 1,900,000 clones, over 85% occurring once. Naive CD8 populations comprised CD45RO-negative cells positively selected for CCR7, excluding terminally differentiated effector memory CD45RA+ cells. Concerning this clone itself: Within the sample, other DNA sequences also encode this same CDR3.

The CDR3 has 13 amino acids. Trimming removed 4 bases from V and 6 bases from J; junction bases left unmatched: 4. CDR1 is SGDLS, CDR2 YYNGEE, per germline. The rearrangement uses TRBV9 and TRBJ2-1, with 7 positions matching TRBD2. The receptor's source is a man younger than 35 in good health. Sequences were obtained from naive CD8+ T cells sorted from blood. CDR3 nucleotides: TGTGCCAGCAGCCCCGGACTAGGCAATGAGCAGTTCTTC. Translation: CASSPGLGNEQFF. The whole variable domain, filled in from reference TRBV9 and TRBJ2-1, reads DSGVTQTPKHLITATGQRVTLRCSPRSGDLSVYWYQQSLDQGLQFLIQYYNGEERAKGNILERFSAQQFPDLHSELNLSSLELGDSALYFCASSPGLGNEQFFGPGTRLTVL.